These 15 T cell receptor beta chains came from one sample sequenced in a study of shared clonotypes between healthy human individuals. TCRdb's copy holds only in-frame clones and misses some; the assay was immunoSEQ multiplex PCR. The sample records about 1.5 million clones, around 98% being singletons. The sequencing sample was made of naive CD4+ T cells sorted from blood. Subset meaning: CD45RA+ positively selected. Receptor source: a man aged 25 to 40 in good health.

The gene calls are TRBV9 and TRBJ2-2, with TRBD1 as a possible D gene (5 bases). V lost 1 base and J lost 8, with 9 bases in between. The CDR3 is 13 residues long. Germline CDR1 reads SGDLS; CDR2 reads YYNGEE. The CDR3 DNA is TGTGCCAGCAGCGTAATGGCAGGGGGGGAGCTGTTTTTT. As protein: CASSVMAGGELFF. Full variable domain (remainder filled in from reference TRBV9 and TRBJ2-2): DSGVTQTPKHLITATGQRVTLRCSPRSGDLSVYWYQQSLDQGLQFLIQYYNGEERAKGNILERFSAQQFPDLHSELNLSSLELGDSALYFCASSVMAGGELFFGEGSRLTVL.

The genes are TRBV5-1 and TRBJ1-2; D remains ambiguous. CDR1 SGHRS and CDR2 YFSETQ come from the germline V gene. V lost 1 base to trimming and J lost 2 bases, with 9 bases between them. This CDR3 is built from 14 residues. The CDR3 region has the DNA TGCGCCAGCAGCTTGTCTTCCAAGAACTATGGCTACACCTTC. This gives the protein CASSLSSKNYGYTF. The full variable domain, its missing parts supplied by reference TRBV5-1 and TRBJ1-2, is KAGVTQTPRYLIKTRGQQVTLSCSPISGHRSVSWYQQTPGQGLQFLFEYFSETQRNKGNFPGRFSGRQFSNSRSEMNVSTLELGDSALYLCASSLSSKNYGYTFGSGTRLTVV.

This chain links TRBV20-1 with TRBJ2-7; D not certain. The germline V gene has CDR1 DFQATT and CDR2 SNEGSKA (reference sequence). The germline V and J ends were trimmed by 0 bases and 6 bases, with 3 bases remaining between them. CDR3 length equals 10 residues. Here the CDR3 DNA reads TGCAGTGCTAGAGATCCCGAGCAGTACTTC. Protein sequence: CSARDPEQYF.

The rearrangement links TRBV14 to TRBJ2-2; unclear D gene. Germline CDR1 reads SGHDN; CDR2 reads FVKESK. V lost 1 base, J lost 7 bases, and 4 bases lay in between. The length of the CDR3 is 12 residues. CDR3 sequence: CASSQGLGELFF. In nucleotides, the CDR3 is TGTGCCAGCAGCCAAGGCCTCGGGGAGCTGTTTTTT.

V is TRBV2 and J is TRBJ1-1; TRBD1 is a possible D gene (5 bases). Germline V gene lookup returns CDR1 SNHLY and CDR2 FYNNEI. The CDR3 runs 13 residues. Trimming took off 6 bases at V and 1 base at J, with 9 bases between the two ends. CDR3: CASSKDTNTEAFF. Written as DNA, the CDR3 is TGTGCCAGCAGCAAGGACACGAACACTGAAGCTTTCTTT.

This clone was seen once. The gene calls are TRBV7-8 and TRBJ1-1; D is possibly TRBD1 (6 bases). The CDR3 is 12 amino acids. Germline V gene sequence: CDR1 SGHVS, CDR2 FQNEAQ. V was cut by 5 bases and J by 5 bases, with 9 bases left in between. The CDR3 protein is CASSRGTTEAFF. The CDR3 nucleotides are TGTGCCAGCAGCCGCGGGACAACTGAAGCTTTCTTT.

V is TRBV11-2 and J is TRBJ2-7, with D uncertain. The V gene's germline CDR1 is SGHAT and CDR2 FQNNGV. The V end was cut by 5 bases, the J end by 11 bases, with 16 bases between. The CDR3 contains 12 residues. The chain's CDR3 is CASSRTLKIEYF. CDR3 bases: TGTGCCAGCAGCCGTACCCTGAAGATAGAGTACTTC.

The chain employs TRBV5-1 and TRBJ2-1; tentatively, D is TRBD2 (5 bases). The CDR3 extends over 15 amino acids. CDR1 and CDR2 from the germline V gene are SGHRS and YFSETQ. Trimming took 0 bases from V and 3 from J, leaving 10 bases between them. The CDR3 region is CASSLASGLYNEQFF. CDR3 nucleotide sequence: TGCGCCAGCAGCTTGGCTTCAGGACTCTACAATGAGCAGTTCTTC.

This chain uses TRBV6-6 with TRBJ1-1; 7 bases align to TRBD1. The germline V gene encodes CDR1 MNHNY and CDR2 SVGAGI (reference sequence). The CDR3 has 14 residues. Trimming cost V 7 bases and J 4 bases; bases outside gene matches: 9. The CDR3 sequence: CASIRTGDLTEAFF. CDR3 sequence (DNA): TGTGCCAGCATCCGGACAGGCGATCTCACTGAAGCTTTCTTT.

The V call is TRBV4-1, the J call TRBJ2-1; 10 nucleotides agree with TRBD2. With 0 bases clipped from V and 4 bases from J, the junction kept 6 bases outside the gene matches. Looked up from germline, CDR1 is MGHRA and CDR2 is YSYEKL. CDR3 length: 17 amino acids. The CDR3 reads CASSQDSAGGRYNEQFF. Here the CDR3 DNA reads TGCGCCAGCAGCCAAGATTCAGCGGGAGGGAGGTACAATGAGCAGTTCTTC.

This clone has a single count. The J gene is TRBJ2-3, the V gene TRBV5-4; the D is unclear. Germline loops: CDR1 SGHNT, CDR2 YYREEE (reference sequence). The CDR3 has 14 residues. V shed 3 bases and J shed 2 bases, with 10 bases lying between them. CDR3 in amino acids: CASSYGSPTDTQYF. In DNA, the CDR3 is TGTGCCAGCAGCTATGGATCGCCCACAGATACGCAGTATTTT.

The rearrangement links TRBV5-4 to TRBJ2-3; 9 bases agree with TRBD2. The germline gives CDR1 SGHNT, CDR2 YYREEE (reference sequence). After removal of 0 bases from V and 4 bases from J, the junction contained 3 bases not matched to a gene. The CDR3 length is 15 residues. CDR3 residues: CASSLELAGADTQYF. The CDR3 bases are TGTGCCAGCAGCTTGGAGTTAGCGGGAGCAGATACGCAGTATTTT.

This chain links TRBV5-1 with TRBJ1-1, with unresolved D. Trimming stripped 2 bases from V and 5 bases from J, with 10 bases between. This CDR3 comprises 13 residues. The V gene's germline CDR1 is SGHRS and CDR2 YFSETQ. The CDR3 spells CASSFKGGTEAFF. CDR3 sequence (DNA): TGCGCCAGCAGCTTTAAGGGTGGGACTGAAGCTTTCTTT.

The rearrangement links TRBV11-3 to TRBJ2-1; no clear D. CDR3 length equals 16 residues. V lost 4 bases, J lost 1 base, and 14 bases lay in between. Germline lookup yields CDR1 SGHNT and CDR2 YENEEA. CDR3 DNA sequence: TGTGCCAGCAGCTCTCGAAACTACGGGTCCTACAATGAGCAGTTCTTC. Its protein is CASSSRNYGSYNEQFF.

The chain carries TRBV28 and TRBJ2-7; no firm D call. Looked up from germline, CDR1 is MDHEN and CDR2 is SYDVKM. V was shortened by 5 bases and J by 7 bases, with 9 bases between the two germline ends. CDR3 length: 11 amino acids. CDR3 protein: CASSVSWEQYF. In nucleotides, the CDR3 is TGTGCCAGCAGTGTCTCTTGGGAGCAGTACTTC.